The following is a TCR beta chain sequence with its context. The target antigen is unknown. These data belong to a study of OX40 agonist ivuxolimab in advanced cancers. Across the study: Patients in the trial were receiving intravenous ivuxolimab every 2 weeks, at doses of 0.01 to 10 mg/kg. General study results and limits: The study observed clonal expansion of CD4+ and CD8+ blood T cells by week 6 at 0.1 to 3.0 mg/kg.

Sequenced by immunoSEQ multiplex PCR; TCRdb stores in-frame clones only, minus some. The sample lists 65,000 to 80,000 clones; 85% to 90% were seen once. CDR3 size: 15 residues. The V gene end was trimmed by 2 bases and the J gene end by 2 bases; junction bases not matched to a gene: 4. Germline V gene lookup returns CDR1 MNHEY and CDR2 SVGAGI. The source was CD4+ or CD8+ T cells sorted from blood, collected in a trial of the OX40 agonist ivuxolimab. The chain is built from TRBV6-5 and TRBJ2-7; 9 nucleotides align to TRBD1. The sequence was obtained from an adult with an advanced solid tumor such as melanoma, head and neck, liver or kidney cancer. CDR3 nucleotide sequence: TGTGCCAGCAGTTACAGGGACAGGGACCCCTACGAGCAGTACTTC. Its translation is CASSYRDRDPYEQYF.